This T cell receptor (beta chain) emerged from a study of T-cell memory formation after mild COVID-19. Findings of the study overall: From day 15 to 85, contracting clones were balanced between CD4 and CD8, whereas later expanders leaned toward CD4+. Contracting CD4+ clones sat mainly in CM and EM; CD8+ in EMRA.

Points on this clonotype: The antigen remains undetermined.

MiXCR, run by TCRdb on the 5' RACE reads, gives a single entry per CDR3 protein. The sample shows hundreds of thousands of distinct CDR3 sequences, approximately 29% of them seen only once. V was cut by 6 bases and J by 7 bases, with 15 bases left in between. This CDR3 spans 14 amino acids. The source is an adult woman who had mild COVID-19 (a few samples of this study predate the infection). Cell type and time point are not known. The sample taken for sequencing was PBMCs or a T cell subset sorted from them (not recorded which). V and J are TRBV12-3 or TRBV12-4 and TRBJ2-2; no reliable D call. In nucleotides, the CDR3 is TGTGCCAGCAGCCCCCCCGGCGGTCTCGGGGAGCTGTTTTTT. This codes for CASSPPGGLGELFF.